The source of this T cell receptor (beta chain) is a study of CD8+ T cells in alopecia areata. In the study overall: Administration of oral tofacitinib to treated patients was at 5 to 10 mg twice daily.

Treatment meaning: oral pan-JAK inhibitor, 5-10 mg twice daily. Trimming pared 3 bases from V and 4 bases from J, leaving 10 bases between. This CDR3 has 14 amino acids. Germline loops: CDR1 MNHEY, CDR2 SMNVEV (reference sequence). Once RNA had been extracted, it was reverse transcribed into cDNA to act as the sequencing template. Profiled with immunoSEQ multiplex PCR; TCRdb holds only in-frame clones, not every one. The sample comprises about 180,000 clones, approximately 53% of which are singletons, and less than 14% rests with the top ten. The sequenced sample was CD8+ T cells sorted from blood, obtained at week 24, from a patient treated with tofacitinib. The sequence came from a human donor with alopecia areata. The V and J genes are TRBV27 and TRBJ1-5; D not certain. The CDR3 protein is CASSFAGVNQPQHF. In nucleotides, the CDR3 is TGTGCCAGCAGTTTCGCCGGGGTTAATCAGCCCCAGCATTTT.